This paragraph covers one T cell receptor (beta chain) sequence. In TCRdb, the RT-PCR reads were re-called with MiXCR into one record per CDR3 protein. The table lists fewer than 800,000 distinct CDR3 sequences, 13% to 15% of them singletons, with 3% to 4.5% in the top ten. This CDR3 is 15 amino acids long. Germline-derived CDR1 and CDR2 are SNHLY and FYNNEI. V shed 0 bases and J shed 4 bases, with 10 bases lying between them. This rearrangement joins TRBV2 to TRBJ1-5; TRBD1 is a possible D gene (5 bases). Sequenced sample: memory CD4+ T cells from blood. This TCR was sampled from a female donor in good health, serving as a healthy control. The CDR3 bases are TGTGCCAGCAGTGAAGCCTACAGGCGGAATCAGCCCCAGCATTTT. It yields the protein CASSEAYRRNQPQHF.